This record concerns one T cell receptor (beta chain) sequence. Its antigen remains unidentified. The sample originates from a study of cytomegalovirus exposure and HLA in healthy donors. Broader study findings: What a later analysis showed was that several of the most significant clusters appeared linked to common viral pathogens.

There are 14 residues in the CDR3. Germline assignment: CDR1 SGHRS and CDR2 YFSETQ. Trimming cost V 2 bases and J 9 bases, with 12 bases left between them. Healthy donors of bone marrow made up the group. 13 Jbeta primers and 60 Vbeta primers were used for the PCR. Clones were sequenced by immunoSEQ multiplex PCR, and TCRdb holds only the in-frame ones, with some missing. The sample includes approximately 190,000 clones, 87% of them seen just once. The receptor's source is a man aged 30 to 39 in good health and CMV-seronegative. This rearrangement joins TRBV5-1 to TRBJ1-6; tentative D call: TRBD1 (6 bases). Material: PBMCs. The CDR3 spells CASSFGQGSSPLHF. The CDR3 nucleotides are TGCGCCAGCAGCTTCGGCCAGGGGAGTTCACCCCTCCACTTT. The full variable domain, with the rest looked up from reference TRBV5-1 and TRBJ1-6, is KAGVTQTPRYLIKTRGQQVTLSCSPISGHRSVSWYQQTPGQGLQFLFEYFSETQRNKGNFPGRFSGRQFSNSRSEMNVSTLELGDSALYLCASSFGQGSSPLHFGNGTRLTVT.